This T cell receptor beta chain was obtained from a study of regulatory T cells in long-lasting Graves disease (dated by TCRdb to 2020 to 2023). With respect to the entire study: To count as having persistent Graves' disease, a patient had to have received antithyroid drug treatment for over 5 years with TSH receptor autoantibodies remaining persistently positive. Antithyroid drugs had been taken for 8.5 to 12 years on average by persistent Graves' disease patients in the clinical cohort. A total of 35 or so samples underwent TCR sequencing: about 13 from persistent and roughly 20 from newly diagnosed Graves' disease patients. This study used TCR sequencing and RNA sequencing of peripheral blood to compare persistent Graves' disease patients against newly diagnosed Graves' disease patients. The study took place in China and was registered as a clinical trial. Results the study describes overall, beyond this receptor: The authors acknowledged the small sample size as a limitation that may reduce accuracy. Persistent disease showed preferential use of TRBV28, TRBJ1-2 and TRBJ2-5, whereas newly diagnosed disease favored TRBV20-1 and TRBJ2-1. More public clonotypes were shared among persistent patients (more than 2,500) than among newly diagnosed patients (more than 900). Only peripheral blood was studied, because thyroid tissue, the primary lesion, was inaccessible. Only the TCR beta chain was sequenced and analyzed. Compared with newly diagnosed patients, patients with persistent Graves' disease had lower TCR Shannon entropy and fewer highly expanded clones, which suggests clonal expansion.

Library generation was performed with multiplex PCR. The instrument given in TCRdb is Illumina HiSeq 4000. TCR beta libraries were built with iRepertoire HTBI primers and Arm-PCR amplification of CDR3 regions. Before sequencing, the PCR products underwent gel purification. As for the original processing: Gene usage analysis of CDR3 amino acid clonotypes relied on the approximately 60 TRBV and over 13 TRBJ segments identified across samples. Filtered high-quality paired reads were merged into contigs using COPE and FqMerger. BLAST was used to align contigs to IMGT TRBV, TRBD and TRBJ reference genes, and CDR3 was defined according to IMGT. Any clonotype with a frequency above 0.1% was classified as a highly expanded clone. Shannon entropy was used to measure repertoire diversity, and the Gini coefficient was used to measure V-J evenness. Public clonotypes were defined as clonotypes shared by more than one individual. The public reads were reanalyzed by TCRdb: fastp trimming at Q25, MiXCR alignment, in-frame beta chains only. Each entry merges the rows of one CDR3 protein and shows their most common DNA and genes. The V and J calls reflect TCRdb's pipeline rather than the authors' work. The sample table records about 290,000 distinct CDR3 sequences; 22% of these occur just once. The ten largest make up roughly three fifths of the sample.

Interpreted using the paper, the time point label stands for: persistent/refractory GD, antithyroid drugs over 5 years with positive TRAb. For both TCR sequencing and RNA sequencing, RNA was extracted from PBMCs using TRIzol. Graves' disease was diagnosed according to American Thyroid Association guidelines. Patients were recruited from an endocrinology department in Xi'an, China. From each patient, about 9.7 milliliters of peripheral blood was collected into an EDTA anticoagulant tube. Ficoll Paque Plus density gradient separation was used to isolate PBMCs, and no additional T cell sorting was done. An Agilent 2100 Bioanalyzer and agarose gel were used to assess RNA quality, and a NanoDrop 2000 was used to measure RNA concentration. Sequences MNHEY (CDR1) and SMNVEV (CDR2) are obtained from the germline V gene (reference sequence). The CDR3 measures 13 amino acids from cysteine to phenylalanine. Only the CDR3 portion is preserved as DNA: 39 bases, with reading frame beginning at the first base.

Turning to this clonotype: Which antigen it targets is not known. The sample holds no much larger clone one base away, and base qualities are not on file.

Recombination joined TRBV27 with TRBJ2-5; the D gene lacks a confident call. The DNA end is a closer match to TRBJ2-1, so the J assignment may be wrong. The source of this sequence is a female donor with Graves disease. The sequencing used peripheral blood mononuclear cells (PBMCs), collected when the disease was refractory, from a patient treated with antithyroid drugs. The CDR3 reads CASSLSKVNEQFF. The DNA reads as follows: TGTGCCAGCAGTTTGTCGAAGGTCAATGAGCAGTTCTTC.